This TCR beta chain was sequenced for a study of Ad26.COV2.S vaccination and SARS-CoV-2 variants. Study at large: The study gave Ad26.COV2.S intramuscularly, once or twice 56 days apart.

Study-wide findings and caveats: Analyses that measured TCR breadth and depth may have underestimated total T cell responses. Participants in the vaccine arm had higher spike-specific TCR breadth; placebo recipients had lower. After vaccination, reports described spike-specific CD8+ and CD4+ T cell responses as showing substantial breadth.

Treatment: roughly 19 received Ad26.COV2.S at low or high dose, single or two shots; about five received placebo; per-sample allocation not given. Collection of the samples took place on day 63 after the first injection of vaccine or placebo. This CDR3 region has 13 residues. The J segment lost 10 bases and the V segment lost 5 bases, leaving 5 bases of the junction unmatched. Per the germline V gene, CDR1 is GTSNPN and CDR2 is SVGIG (reference sequence). Assay: immunoSEQ multiplex PCR; the TCRdb copy retains only in-frame clones and omits some. The data show 410,000 or so clones, with roughly 90% seen just once and 9% to 15% held by the top ten. A remark on this clone: What it binds is unknown.

This TCR was recovered from a person aged 18-65 years who received the Ad26.COV2.S COVID-19 vaccine or a placebo. This chain links TRBV30 with TRBJ1-6, with 10 positions matching TRBD1. The sample in question was peripheral blood, obtained in a trial of Ad26.COV2.S vaccine versus placebo. The CDR3 DNA sequence: TGTGCCTGGGGGACAGGGGTTTTCTCACCCCTCCACTTT. This codes for CAWGTGVFSPLHF.